This T cell receptor beta chain comes out of a study of blood T cell repertoires in COVID-19 (dated by TCRdb to 2019 to 2021). Regarding the research as a whole: The collaborator samples originated in the United States, Italy and Spain and spanned the acute and convalescent phases of COVID-19. The material from the prospective study consisted of cDNA or gDNA derived from T cells, B-cell-depleted T cells, or PBMCs. Deeply sampled blood TCRbeta repertoires from subjects exposed to, actively infected with, or recovered from COVID-19 were included in the dataset. The repertoires were released in a freely available public database meant as a resource for research on the immune response to SARS-CoV-2. The samples were drawn from two sources: the first 160 participants of the ongoing ImmuneRACE study, and over 1,000 subjects contributed by 6 global collaborators. Sample metadata almost always included a de-identified subject ID, COVID-19 status, age in years and sex. Where available, HLA class I and class II types were taken from metadata supplied by the sample provider and were not determined by assay-based typing. The paper as a whole reports these results and caveats: Clinical and demographic metadata were provided uncurated, with the amount varying by source and participant.

The collaborating institutions used their own protocols to collect whole blood in K2EDTA tubes. For TCRbeta analysis, collaborators shipped samples in one of three forms: frozen whole blood, isolated PBMCs, or DNA extracted from either of those sample types. The junction shows trimming of 4 bases on V and 2 bases on J, and the gene matches do not reach 0 bases of it. The germline V gene supplies CDR1 KGHSH and CDR2 LQKENI. Measured from the cysteine to the phenylalanine, the CDR3 is 15 residues long. Only the CDR3 DNA stays, 45 bases, in frame from base 1. In the case of this clone: The antigen it recognizes is unknown. No base quality values were provided; no much bigger clone lies one nucleotide off.

The immunoSEQ Assay, a bias-controlled multiplex PCR, was used to amplify TCRbeta CDR3 regions from genomic DNA. From the authors' description of their analysis: The number of nucleated cells in each sample was estimated from the amplification of reference gene primers within the assay. Sequence reads were collapsed and filtered to measure the absolute abundance of every unique TCRbeta CDR3 rearrangement. For each sample, productive Simpson clonality was calculated as the square root of Simpson's diversity index over productive rearrangements. In TCRdb, the immuneACCESS table is reduced to in-frame sequences with V and J assigned. These tables do not hold every clone; where another copy was compared, an unresolved V gene accounts for under half, and the others remain unexplained. Clone size and V and J calls were adopted from that table, with D and trimming inferred from the DNA. The sample has about 100,000 clones on record, about 83% of them singletons. Jointly, the top ten make up 9.5% to 15% of the sample.

The sequencing input was peripheral blood. This TCR was recovered from a human donor in a cohort sampled during active COVID-19. This sequence uses TRBV18 and TRBJ2-1; 12 nucleotides in the junction match TRBD2. The nucleotides read TGTGCCAGCTCACGGACTAGCGGGACCTACAATGAGCAGTTCTTC. It specifies CASSRTSGTYNEQFF.